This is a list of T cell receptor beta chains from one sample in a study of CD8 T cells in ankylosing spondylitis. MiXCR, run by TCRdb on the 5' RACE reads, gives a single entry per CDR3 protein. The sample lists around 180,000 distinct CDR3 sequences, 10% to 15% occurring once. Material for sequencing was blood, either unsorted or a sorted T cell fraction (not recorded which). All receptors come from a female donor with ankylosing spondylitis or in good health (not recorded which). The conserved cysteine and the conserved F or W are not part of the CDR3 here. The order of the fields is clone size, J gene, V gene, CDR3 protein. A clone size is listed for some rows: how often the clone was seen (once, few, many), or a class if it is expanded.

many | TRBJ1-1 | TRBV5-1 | ASRAGSPLDTEAF
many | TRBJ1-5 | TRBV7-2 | ASSLVGQGGQPQH
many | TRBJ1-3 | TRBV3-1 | ASSRMGENTIY
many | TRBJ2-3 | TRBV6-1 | ASSPTGVLTDTQY
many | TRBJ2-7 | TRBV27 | ASSLSVGGYSYEQY
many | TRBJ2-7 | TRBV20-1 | SASAAGDTYEQY
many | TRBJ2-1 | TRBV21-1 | ASTLQGATYNEQF
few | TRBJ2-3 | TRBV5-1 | ASSLPSGSNTDTQY
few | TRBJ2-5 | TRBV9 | ASSVRVDLETQY
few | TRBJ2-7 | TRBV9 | ASSVAETYEQY
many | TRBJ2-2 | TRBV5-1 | ASKTDNTGELF
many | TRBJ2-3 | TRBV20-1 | SASGSGRGPDTQY
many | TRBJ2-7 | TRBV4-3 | ASSQAVEYEQY
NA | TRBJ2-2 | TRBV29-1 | SVDPTRTGELF
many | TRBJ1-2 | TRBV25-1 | ASTPTGGDYGYT
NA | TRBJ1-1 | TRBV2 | AISLMLAWMRLGTEAF
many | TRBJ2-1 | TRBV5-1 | ASSFGTSGLRNEQF
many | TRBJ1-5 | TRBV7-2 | ASSLSGLGNQPQH
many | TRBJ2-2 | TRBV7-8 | ASSSGVNTGELF
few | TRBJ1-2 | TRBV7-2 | ASSWDRDGYT
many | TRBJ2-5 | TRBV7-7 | ASSFPGETQY
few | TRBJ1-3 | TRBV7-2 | ASSLSLLSGNTIY
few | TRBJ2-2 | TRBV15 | ATSREGPGELF
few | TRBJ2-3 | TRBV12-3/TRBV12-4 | ASNPGGQIDTQY
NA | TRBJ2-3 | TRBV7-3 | ASSSGTYTQY
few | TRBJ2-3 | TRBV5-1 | ASSLGASGSTDTQY
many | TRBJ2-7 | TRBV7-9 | ASSLGRAYEQY
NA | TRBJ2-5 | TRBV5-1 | ASSKRPSSGTGGKTQY
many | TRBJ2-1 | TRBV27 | ASSSTSQGYNEQF
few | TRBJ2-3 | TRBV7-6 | ASSLVFTDTQY
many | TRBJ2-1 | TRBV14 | ASSHLRAGGPTPYNEQF
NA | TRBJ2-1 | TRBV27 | ASSPRASGLSYNEQF
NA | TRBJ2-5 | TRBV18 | ASSPRLAGKETQY
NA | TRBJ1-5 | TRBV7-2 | GSSKDRVRGQPQH
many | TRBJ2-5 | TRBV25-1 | ASIGGTWSQY